This is a list of T cell receptor beta chains from one sample in a study of T cell responses to AZD1222 COVID-19 vaccine. Repertoires were generated with immunoSEQ multiplex PCR, while TCRdb's copy carries only in-frame clones and drops some. The sample lists 110,000 or so clones; roughly 89% were seen once. The sequences come from peripheral blood, collected 28 days after the second AZD1222 dose. These receptors all come from an adult who received the AZD1222 COVID-19 vaccine. CDR3s include the opening cysteine and the closing phenylalanine or tryptophan. Each record gives: V gene, J gene, CDR3 protein.

TRBV7-2	TRBJ2-3	CASSRAKGATDTQYF
TRBV7-2	TRBJ1-3	CASSLAGTPGNTIYF
TRBV6-1	TRBJ1-4	CASSDIRDREVDEKLFF
TRBV28	TRBJ2-5	CASTEKGTSGGETQYF
TRBV19	TRBJ2-2	CASSIPAWQENTGELFF
TRBV3-1/TRBV3-2	TRBJ2-3	CASSQERRRTDTQYF
TRBV11-3	TRBJ1-2	CASSRSGYGYTF
TRBV7-2	TRBJ2-7	CASSPQSREVSYEQYF
TRBV11-3	TRBJ2-2	CASSFRLAGRRETGELFF
TRBV5-1	TRBJ2-3	CASSLQGTDTQYF
TRBV5-6	TRBJ1-5	CASSPSGEGWDQPQHF
TRBV28	TRBJ2-1	CASSLLAGGGEQFF
TRBV7-9	TRBJ1-1	CATRAGVTEAFF
TRBV29-1	TRBJ2-7	CSVSTGTRNEQYF
TRBV5-1	TRBJ1-1	CASSSTDHTNTEAFF
TRBV7-9	TRBJ1-2	CASSLVGGEGLYYGYTF
TRBV12-3/TRBV12-4	TRBJ2-7	CASSGDSSYEQYF
TRBV5-4	TRBJ2-3	CASSLPTQVTQYF
TRBV19	TRBJ1-5	CASSTDSNQPQHF
TRBV5-1	TRBJ1-1	CASSLEGRAPDTEAFF
TRBV7-8	TRBJ1-3	CASSLAPGGRDTIYF
TRBV4-1	TRBJ1-3	CASSQGRAYSSGNTIYF
TRBV28	TRBJ2-7	CASSFPWTSGRYEQYF
TRBV5-6	TRBJ2-7	CASSLLGRPYEQYF
TRBV28	TRBJ2-7	CASRRQGPTYEQYF
TRBV4-1	TRBJ1-1	CASSQLGLAGTEAFF
TRBV7-8	TRBJ1-5	CASSLDPIGIYSNQPQHF
TRBV5-6	TRBJ2-7	CASSPFYSYEQYF
TRBV12-5	TRBJ2-1	CASGLVLLSSYNEQFF
TRBV6-6	TRBJ1-5	CASSYSNTNQPQHF
TRBV28	TRBJ2-3	CASSLSSRFRTASDSTDTQYF
TRBV10-3	TRBJ2-5	CAISESQGHQGTQYF
TRBV7-9	TRBJ2-4	CASSRLFGQGAAKNIQYF
TRBV4-3	TRBJ2-2	CASSPGTGTGELFF
TRBV11-2	TRBJ2-1	CASSLSWNEQFF
TRBV9	TRBJ2-7	CASSVLRTQVEQYF
TRBV18	TRBJ1-4	CASSSGREKLFF
TRBV5-4	TRBJ2-3	CASSFPGRRQGKYTQYF
TRBV7-9	TRBJ2-1	CASSFGWGREGSYNEQFF
TRBV4-1	TRBJ1-1	CASSQGRAEAFF
TRBV3-1/TRBV3-2	TRBJ1-6	CASSPSGRNSPLHF
TRBV9	TRBJ1-3	CASSVWTGGVSGAGNTIYF
TRBV6-4	TRBJ2-6	CASSADSGANVLTF
TRBV3-1/TRBV3-2	TRBJ1-1	CASSRLTVSPEAFF